These 32 T cell receptor beta chains were sequenced from one sample in a study of T-cell reconstitution after alpha-beta-depleted transplantation in children. Using unique molecular identifiers, the investigators prepared the TCRbeta library. A single record per CDR3 protein comes from TCRdb applying MiXCR to the PCR reads. The repertoire holds about 400,000 distinct CDR3 sequences, with over 20% as singletons. The sequences come from PBMCs from the stem cell graft donor, collected from the stem cell graft. The receptor source for this set is a human donor who donated a stem cell graft to a child with acute myeloid leukemia.

This rearrangement joins TRBV5-1 to TRBJ2-7; 10 bases are shared with TRBD1. Germline CDR1 and CDR2: SGHRS and YFSETQ. There are 14 residues in the CDR3. With 4 bases clipped from V and 3 bases from J, the junction kept 4 bases outside the gene matches. CDR3 DNA sequence: TGCGCCAGCAGCCCGGACAGGGGGGACTACGAGCAGTACTTC. Translated, it gives CASSPDRGDYEQYF.

The rearrangement uses TRBV20-1 and TRBJ2-6, with 11 bases fitting TRBD1. The CDR3 is 16 residues long. Germline V gives CDR1 DFQATT, CDR2 SNEGSKA (reference sequence). The V gene end was trimmed by 6 bases and the J gene end by 1 base; junction bases not matched to a gene: 5. The CDR3 here is CSAPDRGQSGANVLTF. CDR3 sequence (DNA): TGCAGTGCGCCGGACAGGGGGCAGTCTGGGGCCAACGTCCTGACTTTC.

This clonotype was counted a few times. This chain uses TRBV5-1 with TRBJ2-7; D is undetermined. V lost 0 bases and J lost 4, with 8 bases in between. CDR1 is SGHRS, CDR2 YFSETQ, per germline. CDR3 length equals 13 residues. The CDR3 is CASSLELGYEQYF. The CDR3 DNA sequence: TGCGCCAGCAGCTTGGAATTGGGGTACGAGCAGTACTTC. The full variable domain, completed using reference TRBV5-1 and TRBJ2-7, is KAGVTQTPRYLIKTRGQQVTLSCSPISGHRSVSWYQQTPGQGLQFLFEYFSETQRNKGNFPGRFSGRQFSNSRSEMNVSTLELGDSALYLCASSLELGYEQYFGPGTRLTVT.

This clonotype was seen many times. The V gene is TRBV10-3, the J gene TRBJ2-7; D is perhaps TRBD1 (5 bases). The CDR3 extends over 13 amino acids. Germline loops: CDR1 ENHRY, CDR2 SYGVKD. Trimming cost V 4 bases and J 3 bases, with 10 bases left between them. As DNA, the CDR3 is TGTGCCATCAGTGGGGGCCCTGACTACGAGCAGTACTTC. The encoded protein is CAISGGPDYEQYF.

The chain carries TRBV25-1 and TRBJ2-7; the match to TRBD2 covers 12 bases. The CDR3 has 15 residues. V shed 1 base, J shed 5 bases, and the junction held 3 bases outside the gene matches. Germline loops: CDR1 MGHDK, CDR2 SYGVNS. CDR3 DNA: TGTGCCAGCAGTGAATCGTGGACTAGCGGGAACGAGCAGTACTTC. This codes for CASSESWTSGNEQYF.

This clonotype was counted a few times. The chain combines TRBV11-2 with TRBJ2-1, with D perhaps given as TRBD1 or TRBD2 (5 bases each). The V and J ends lost 1 base and 8 bases respectively, with 12 bases between them. CDR1 and CDR2 (germline): SGHAT, FQNNGV. The CDR3 contains 14 residues. CDR3 sequence (DNA): TGTGCCAGCAGCTTAGGGGTAGTGGGGGATGAGCAGTTCTTC. Translation: CASSLGVVGDEQFF.

In its sample, this clonotype was seen many times. The rearrangement joins TRBV28 to TRBJ2-7, with 11 bases fitting TRBD1. The length of the CDR3 is 14 residues. Germline CDR1 is MDHEN and CDR2 is SYDVKM. V lost 7 bases, J lost 4 bases, and 6 bases stayed unmatched. CDR3 nucleotide sequence: TGTGCCAGCAACCACCGGGACAGGGGGTACGAGCAGTACTTC. As protein: CASNHRDRGYEQYF.

V and J are TRBV20-1 and TRBJ2-7; the match to TRBD1 covers 7 bases. CDR3 length: 14 amino acids. V shed 3 bases and J 4 bases; nucleotides not matched to a gene: 9. CDR1 DFQATT and CDR2 SNEGSKA come from the germline V gene (reference sequence). CDR3 loop: CSASKGARQYEQYF. The CDR3 nucleotides are TGCAGTGCTAGTAAGGGGGCCAGGCAATACGAGCAGTACTTC.

This clonotype was detected a few times. The J gene is TRBJ2-1, the V gene TRBV7-2; 7 nucleotides agree with TRBD2. This CDR3 is 15 amino acids long. Germline CDR1 SGHTA, CDR2 FQGNSA. The ends lost 5 bases at V and 1 base at J; junction bases unmatched: 5. The DNA for the CDR3 is TGTGCCAGCAGCCCAGCGGGAATTTCCTACAATGAGCAGTTCTTC. Translated: CASSPAGISYNEQFF.

A few counts support this clonotype. This sequence joins TRBV5-1 and TRBJ2-7; 11 nucleotides line up with TRBD2. V shed 6 bases, J shed 1 base, and the junction held 9 bases outside the gene matches. CDR3 length: 16 residues. Germline-derived CDR1 and CDR2 are SGHRS and YFSETQ. DNA for the CDR3: TGCGCCAGCAATACCGGCGGGACTAGCGGATCCTACGAGCAGTACTTC. It yields the protein CASNTGGTSGSYEQYF.

V is TRBV4-1 and J is TRBJ2-7; unclear D gene. The V gene lost 1 base and the J gene lost 5 bases, with 12 bases spanning the gap. Germline CDR1 and CDR2: MGHRA and YSYEKL. This CDR3 contains 14 residues. CDR3 sequence: CASSQADSINEQYF. As DNA, the CDR3 is TGCGCCAGCAGCCAAGCTGATTCGATTAACGAGCAGTACTTC.

This clonotype was counted between two and nine times. The genes are TRBV10-3 and TRBJ1-2; 9 positions agree with TRBD1. V lost 3 bases and J lost 1; bases outside the gene matches: 3. The germline V gene has CDR1 ENHRY and CDR2 SYGVKD. The CDR3 is 15 amino acids. CDR3: CAISDRTGVNYGYTF. CDR3 nucleotides: TGTGCCATCAGTGACCGGACAGGGGTTAACTATGGCTACACCTTC.

J is TRBJ2-1 and V is TRBV19; D is perhaps TRBD1 or TRBD2 (6 bases each). Germline CDR1 is LNHDA and CDR2 is SQIVND (reference sequence). Trimming stripped 4 bases from V and 6 bases from J, with 19 bases between. This CDR3 has 16 amino acids. CDR3 bases: TGTGCCAGTAGTAAGGGGGGCTACCGAGGGCCCAATGAGCAGTTCTTC. It codes for CASSKGGYRGPNEQFF.

The rearrangement uses TRBV7-9 and TRBJ1-4; 7 bases match TRBD1. Germline CDR1 reads SEHNR; CDR2 reads FQNEAQ (reference sequence). The CDR3 length is 14 residues. V trimming: 11 bases; J trimming: 8 bases; junction bases outside the gene matches: 14. CDR3 sequence: CARKRQGGEEKLFF. Written as DNA, the CDR3 is TGTGCCCGCAAACGGCAGGGGGGAGAGGAAAAACTGTTTTTT.

In this sample, this clonotype turned up a few times. The genes are TRBV27 and TRBJ2-2; D remains ambiguous. The CDR3 sequence is 13 residues long. CDR1 MNHEY and CDR2 SMNVEV come from the germline V gene (reference sequence). V was shortened by 11 bases and J by 0 bases, with 10 bases between the two germline ends. This chain's CDR3 is CACRRTNTGELFF. In nucleotides, the CDR3 is TGTGCCTGTAGGAGAACGAACACCGGGGAGCTGTTTTTT.

This chain connects TRBV10-3 to TRBJ1-2; D call uncertain. The CDR3 extends over 13 amino acids. Germline CDR1 ENHRY, CDR2 SYGVKD. With 0 bases removed from V and 11 bases from J, the gap between germline ends came to 13 bases. The CDR3 is CAISESNFGPYTF. In nucleotides, the CDR3 is TGTGCCATCAGTGAGTCGAACTTTGGGCCTTACACCTTC.

This clonotype was seen only a few times. The chain has TRBV29-1 and TRBJ2-3; unclear D gene. Trimming removed 4 bases at V and 1 base at J, with 12 bases between. The V gene's germline CDR1 is SQVTM and CDR2 ANQGSEA. This CDR3 is built from 14 residues. Here the CDR3 DNA reads TGCAGCGTTGTCTCGAGGTCGGGCACAGATACGCAGTATTTT. This gives the protein CSVVSRSGTDTQYF.

The table lists this clonotype with many counts. This chain uses TRBV29-1 with TRBJ2-7, with 10 bases aligning to TRBD2. The length of the CDR3 is 13 residues. The V segment lost 5 bases and the J segment 3 bases; nucleotides outside the gene matches: 4. Germline CDR1 reads SQVTM; CDR2 reads ANQGSEA. The CDR3 bases are TGCAGCGTTAAGCGGGAGGGCCTCTACGAGCAGTACTTC. Translation gives CSVKREGLYEQYF.

The table lists this clonotype with many counts. The rearrangement uses TRBV29-1 and TRBJ1-1, with a possible D match to TRBD1 (6 bases). Germline CDR1 SQVTM, CDR2 ANQGSEA. Trimming cost V 3 bases and J 1 base, with 24 bases left between them. There are 18 residues in the CDR3. The CDR3 protein is CSVDSGARGSVTNTEAFF. The CDR3 DNA is TGCAGCGTTGATTCGGGGGCAAGGGGGTCGGTAACGAACACTGAAGCTTTCTTT.

The table lists this clonotype with a few counts. This chain connects TRBV28 to TRBJ2-3; 9 bases align to TRBD1. The germline V gene has CDR1 MDHEN and CDR2 SYDVKM. Trimming cost V 5 bases and J 3 bases; bases outside gene matches: 6. This CDR3 has 15 amino acids. CDR3 sequence reads: CASSNTGGPTDTQYF. Here the CDR3 DNA reads TGTGCCAGCAGTAATACAGGGGGCCCAACAGATACGCAGTATTTT.

In this sample, this clonotype turned up many times. This chain uses TRBV20-1 with TRBJ2-3, with TRBD2 matching 9 bases. Germline values: CDR1 DFQATT, CDR2 SNEGSKA (reference sequence). This CDR3 comprises 15 residues. Trimming removed 2 bases from V and 4 bases from J; junction bases left unmatched: 7. The CDR3 loop is CSARPAGGIADTQYF. The CDR3 nucleotides are TGCAGTGCTAGACCGGCGGGAGGGATCGCAGATACGCAGTATTTT.

The V gene is TRBV27, the J gene TRBJ1-2, with TRBD1 matching 9 bases. This CDR3 contains 13 residues. The junction had 6 bases not matched to a gene; V was cut back by 9 bases and J by 4 bases. CDR1 and CDR2 from the germline V gene are MNHEY and SMNVEV (reference sequence). The CDR3 coding sequence is TGTGCCAGTGGGGACAGGGCTCTCTATGGCTACACCTTC. Amino acid sequence: CASGDRALYGYTF.

This clonotype was recorded many times. The chain carries TRBV12-3 or TRBV12-4 and TRBJ2-7, with D maybe TRBD2 (6 bases). The germline V and J ends were trimmed by 5 bases and 6 bases, with 14 bases remaining between them. The CDR3 extends over 13 amino acids. The CDR3 nucleotides are TGTGCCAGCAGTCCCTTGGGGGGATCCGAGCAGTACTTC. Residues: CASSPLGGSEQYF.

At least ten counts were recorded for this clonotype. The chain has TRBV6-1 and TRBJ2-7; either TRBD1 or TRBD2 may supply D (5 bases each). Germline-derived CDR1 and CDR2 are MNHNS and SASEGT. This CDR3 comprises 14 residues. The V and J ends lost 5 bases and 6 bases respectively, with 17 bases between them. The CDR3 bases are TGTGCCAGCAGTCAGACGAGGGACGCCACCGAGCAGTACTTC. The encoded protein is CASSQTRDATEQYF.

This clonotype was observed a handful of times. J is TRBJ2-1 and V is TRBV24-1; D gene uncertain. The germline CDR1 and CDR2 sequences are KGHDR and SFDVKD. The CDR3 runs 15 residues. Trimming removed 0 bases from V and 9 bases from J, with 14 bases in between. The CDR3 DNA reads TGTGCCACCAGTGATTTGAACAGTGGATTCGGTGAGCAGTTCTTC. This encodes CATSDLNSGFGEQFF.

This clonotype was counted between two and nine times. The chain combines TRBV25-1 with TRBJ2-5; no reliable D call. The CDR3 totals 13 residues. The V gene's germline CDR1 is MGHDK and CDR2 SYGVNS. Trimming pared 3 bases from V and 5 bases from J, leaving 10 bases between. The CDR3 loop reads CASSDYSEETQYF. The CDR3 DNA follows: TGTGCCAGCAGTGATTACAGTGAGGAGACCCAGTACTTC.

This clonotype was seen many times. The chain has TRBV29-1 and TRBJ2-1, with D uncertain. V was pared by 4 bases and J by 0 bases, with 16 bases between. Germline assignment: CDR1 SQVTM and CDR2 ANQGSEA. The CDR3 covers 16 residues. The CDR3 here is CSVVSPLRSSYNEQFF. CDR3 DNA sequence: TGCAGCGTTGTCTCCCCCCTGAGAAGCTCCTACAATGAGCAGTTCTTC.

This clonotype was detected many times. This chain uses TRBV6-1 with TRBJ1-5; D gene uncertain. The germline V gene encodes CDR1 MNHNS and CDR2 SASEGT. CDR3 length equals 14 residues. V dropped 3 bases and J dropped 4 bases, with 10 bases sitting between them. The CDR3 spells CASSEGRENQPQHF. In DNA, the CDR3 is TGTGCCAGCAGTGAGGGCAGAGAGAATCAGCCCCAGCATTTT.

The chain carries TRBV7-2 and TRBJ1-1, with TRBD1 matching over 7 bases. Germline loops: CDR1 SGHTA, CDR2 FQGNSA. Trimming at V came to 2 bases and at J to 4 bases, leaving 7 bases not matched to a gene. The CDR3 length is 15 residues. Here the CDR3 reads CASSLQRQGTTEAFF. The CDR3 DNA sequence: TGTGCCAGCAGCTTACAGAGACAGGGAACCACTGAAGCTTTCTTT.

This clonotype was observed a few times. The chain recombines TRBV12-3 or TRBV12-4 with TRBJ2-3; maybe TRBD2 (6 bases). V lost 5 bases and J 1 base, leaving 13 bases between the germline ends. This CDR3 has 15 residues. This chain's CDR3 is CASSKTTSGTDTQYF. The CDR3 region has the DNA TGTGCCAGCAGTAAGACGACTAGTGGCACAGATACGCAGTATTTT.

The chain carries TRBV7-2 and TRBJ2-1; D gene unclear. The CDR3 consists of 14 residues. Trimming pared 2 bases from V and 8 bases from J, leaving 13 bases between. CDR1 SGHTA and CDR2 FQGNSA come from the germline V gene. CDR3 coding DNA: TGTGCCAGCAGCTTAAACTTAGGCCGGGATGAGCAGTTCTTC. Its translation is CASSLNLGRDEQFF. Full variable domain (missing parts from reference TRBV7-2 and TRBJ2-1): GAGVSQSPSNKVTEKGKDVELRCDPISGHTALYWYRQSLGQGLEFLIYFQGNSAPDKSGLPSDRFSAERTGGSVSTLTIQRTQQEDSAVYLCASSLNLGRDEQFFGPGTRLTVL.

The chain has TRBV28 and TRBJ2-1; 10 nucleotides match TRBD2. The CDR3 sequence is 17 residues long. V lost 2 bases to trimming and J lost 4 bases; unmatched junction nucleotides: 8. Germline V gives CDR1 MDHEN, CDR2 SYDVKM. This CDR3 is CASSLRPGLAKYNEQFF. CDR3 in DNA: TGTGCCAGCAGTTTAAGGCCGGGACTAGCGAAATACAATGAGCAGTTCTTC.